These 18 T cell receptor beta chains share one sample of origin, sequenced in a study of control samples from healthy donors and cancer patients. Some clones are missing from TCRdb's copy, which holds only in-frame ones; the method was immunoSEQ multiplex PCR. Here the sample spans 130,000 to 150,000 clones, 91% being singletons. Sequenced: blood. The receptors here all came from a man aged 30 to 39 in good health.

The V and J genes are TRBV11-2 and TRBJ2-7, with 10 positions matching TRBD2. This CDR3 has 15 amino acids. The germline V gene has CDR1 SGHAT and CDR2 FQNNGV. V dropped 6 bases and J dropped 0; count of bases not matched to a gene: 5. CDR3 bases: TGTGCCAGCAGTCCTAGACTAGCGGGCTCCTACGAGCAGTACTTC. Translated: CASSPRLAGSYEQYF.

V is TRBV5-6 and J is TRBJ1-4; D not resolved. Trimming took off 4 bases at V and 7 bases at J, with 8 bases between the two ends. The CDR3 totals 12 residues. Germline V gene data show CDR1 as SGHDT and CDR2 as YYEEEE. The CDR3 spells CASSRQGEKLFF. The CDR3 bases are TGTGCCAGCAGCCGACAAGGTGAAAAACTGTTTTTT.

This chain links TRBV28 with TRBJ1-2, with D possibly TRBD1 on 5 matching bases. V was pared by 3 bases and J by 9 bases, with 11 bases between. This CDR3 has 12 amino acids. The germline V gene encodes CDR1 MDHEN and CDR2 SYDVKM. The CDR3 protein is CASSFRRERYTF. The CDR3 nucleotides read TGTGCCAGCAGTTTTCGCAGGGAGCGCTACACCTTC.

The chain joins TRBV3-1 (or the pseudogene TRBV3-2) to TRBJ1-3; the D gene is possibly TRBD1 (5 bases). The CDR3 spans 15 residues. Germline V CDR1 and CDR2: LGHDT, YNNKEL (reference sequence). V was clipped by 10 bases and J by 0 bases, with 16 bases between them. The CDR3 region is CATLGRGFSGNTIYF. The DNA for the CDR3 is TGTGCCACTTTAGGACGGGGGTTCTCTGGAAACACCATATATTTT.

The V gene is TRBV7-9, the J gene TRBJ1-1, with 7 bases matching TRBD1. Germline lookup yields CDR1 SEHNR and CDR2 FQNEAQ (reference sequence). Trimming at V came to 4 bases and at J to 4 bases, leaving 3 bases not matched to a gene. The CDR3 has 13 residues. The CDR3 sequence is CASSSAGGTEAFF. The CDR3 DNA is TGTGCCAGCAGCTCGGCAGGGGGCACTGAAGCTTTCTTT.

About this clone: The sample carries other DNA sequences with the same CDR3. The chain uses TRBV28 and TRBJ1-4; maybe TRBD1 (5 bases). Germline V gene data show CDR1 as MDHEN and CDR2 as SYDVKM. With 5 bases removed from V and 4 bases from J, the gap between germline ends came to 11 bases. CDR3 length equals 14 residues. CDR3 DNA: TGTGCCAGCAGTCCCCGGGGGGGTAATGAAAAACTGTTTTTT. Amino acids: CASSPRGGNEKLFF.

The chain couples TRBV24-1 to TRBJ2-7; D is ambiguous. Germline V gives CDR1 KGHDR, CDR2 SFDVKD. Trimming cost V 2 bases and J 4 bases, with 23 bases left between them. This CDR3 spans 18 amino acids. CDR3 nucleotides: TGTGCCACCAGTGATTACTCCGTCACGGATCCCTTAAGATACGAGCAGTACTTC. This translates into CATSDYSVTDPLRYEQYF.

The chain carries TRBV13 and TRBJ2-7; the match to TRBD2 covers 7 bases. V lost 2 bases to trimming and J lost 3 bases; unmatched junction nucleotides: 7. The length of the CDR3 is 15 residues. Germline CDR1 is PRHDT and CDR2 is FYEKMQ (reference sequence). CDR3 protein: CASSLWRGWCYEQYF. The CDR3 region has the DNA TGTGCCAGCAGCTTATGGCGGGGGTGGTGCTACGAGCAGTACTTC.

V and J are TRBV2 and TRBJ1-3; possibly TRBD1 for D (5 bases). The V end lost 6 bases, the J end lost 0 bases, and 9 bases lay between the germline ends. Germline values: CDR1 SNHLY, CDR2 FYNNEI. This CDR3 comprises 14 residues. The chain's CDR3 is CASRGTGSGNTIYF. CDR3 bases: TGTGCCAGCAGGGGTACAGGCTCTGGAAACACCATATATTTT.

Only a few counts were recorded for this clone. This chain joins TRBV6-4 and TRBJ2-1; possibly TRBD2 for D (5 bases). The CDR3 extends over 12 amino acids. CDR1 and CDR2 (germline): MRHNA, SNTAGT. The germline V and J ends were trimmed by 6 bases and 7 bases, with 10 bases remaining between them. CDR3 region: CASSASGNEQFF. In DNA, the CDR3 is TGTGCCAGCAGCGCCTCGGGGAATGAGCAGTTCTTC.

This clone has a single count. The chain employs TRBV9 and TRBJ2-7, with D uncertain. Germline V gene lookup returns CDR1 SGDLS and CDR2 YYNGEE. The CDR3 has 13 amino acids. V was pared by 0 bases and J by 6 bases, with 10 bases between. The CDR3 sequence is CASSVDWGREQYF. As DNA, the CDR3 is TGTGCCAGCAGCGTAGATTGGGGTCGCGAGCAGTACTTC.

The chain recombines TRBV27 with TRBJ1-2, with 9 bases lining up with TRBD1. This CDR3 region has 15 residues. V gave up 6 bases and J gave up 3 bases; unmatched junction bases: 8. Germline CDR1 and CDR2: MNHEY and SMNVEV (reference sequence). The CDR3 here is CASSDRQGGYYGYTF. The CDR3 DNA follows: TGTGCCAGCAGCGATAGACAGGGGGGCTACTATGGCTACACCTTC.

The V call is TRBV9, the J call TRBJ1-2; 8 bases agree with TRBD1. Losses at the gene ends were 4 bases for V and 4 bases for J; bases not matched to a gene: 9. CDR1 is SGDLS, CDR2 YYNGEE, per germline. The CDR3 extends over 15 amino acids. The CDR3 nucleotides are TGTGCCAGCAGCTCCATCAGGGGGCGCGGCTATGGCTACACCTTC. Encoded protein: CASSSIRGRGYGYTF.

The V and J genes are TRBV19 and TRBJ2-6, with 9 nucleotides matching TRBD1. The CDR3 consists of 17 residues. Germline-derived CDR1 and CDR2 are LNHDA and SQIVND (reference sequence). The junction had 5 bases not matched to a gene; V was cut back by 5 bases and J by 0 bases. CDR3 sequence (DNA): TGTGCCAGTAGTGAAGACAGGGGGGGCTCTGGGGCCAACGTCCTGACTTTC. Translating gives CASSEDRGGSGANVLTF. The full variable domain, in which reference TRBV19 and TRBJ2-6 provide the parts outside the CDR3, is DGGITQSPKYLFRKEGQNVTLSCEQNLNHDAMYWYRQDPGQGLRLIYYSQIVNDFQKGDIAEGYSVSREKKESFPLTVTSAQKNPTAFYLCASSEDRGGSGANVLTFGAGSRLTVL.

This chain joins TRBV4-1 and TRBJ1-1; 8 bases fit TRBD1. The CDR3 sequence is 13 residues long. V lost 2 bases, J lost 9 bases, and 5 bases stayed unmatched. CDR1 is MGHRA, CDR2 YSYEKL, per germline. The CDR3 DNA follows: TGCGCCAGCAGCCAAAATGGACAGGGAAAAGCTTTCTTT. This translates into CASSQNGQGKAFF.

This CDR3 reads CASSTSDSYEQYF. Written as DNA, the CDR3 is TGTGCCAGTAGTACCTCAGACAGCTACGAGCAGTACTTC. The V call is TRBV19, the J call TRBJ2-7; a possible D gene is TRBD1 (5 bases). V lost 4 bases and J 3 bases, leaving 10 bases between the germline ends. The CDR3 has 13 amino acids. Germline CDR1 LNHDA, CDR2 SQIVND (reference sequence). Variable domain in full (rest from reference TRBV19 and TRBJ2-7): DGGITQSPKYLFRKEGQNVTLSCEQNLNHDAMYWYRQDPGQGLRLIYYSQIVNDFQKGDIAEGYSVSREKKESFPLTVTSAQKNPTAFYLCASSTSDSYEQYFGPGTRLTVT.

The V call is TRBV11-2, the J call TRBJ2-4; D is unresolved. CDR1 and CDR2 (germline): SGHAT, FQNNGV. This CDR3 is 16 amino acids long. Trimming took off 1 base at V and 11 bases at J, with 21 bases between the two ends. DNA of the CDR3: TGTGCCAGCAGCTTAGTATCTCCAGGTATAGCCTCAGTTCAGTACTTC. Protein product: CASSLVSPGIASVQYF.

The CDR3 loop reads CASSTRLAAYNEQFF. The CDR3 bases are TGTGCCAGCAGCACCAGACTAGCCGCCTACAATGAGCAGTTCTTC. The chain employs TRBV6-6 and TRBJ2-1; 7 bases match TRBD2. V lost 6 bases and J lost 2; bases outside the gene matches: 7. Germline assignment: CDR1 MNHNY and CDR2 SVGAGI (reference sequence). CDR3 size: 15 residues.